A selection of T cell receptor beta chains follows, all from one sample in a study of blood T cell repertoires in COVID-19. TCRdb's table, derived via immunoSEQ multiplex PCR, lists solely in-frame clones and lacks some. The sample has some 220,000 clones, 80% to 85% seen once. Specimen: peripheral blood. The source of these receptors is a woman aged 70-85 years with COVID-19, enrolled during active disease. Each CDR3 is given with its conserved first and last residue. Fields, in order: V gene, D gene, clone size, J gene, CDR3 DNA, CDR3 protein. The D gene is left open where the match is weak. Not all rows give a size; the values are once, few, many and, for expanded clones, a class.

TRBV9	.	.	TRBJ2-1	TGTGCCAGCAGCTTCGGGGGAAATGAGCAGTTCTTC	CASSFGGNEQFF
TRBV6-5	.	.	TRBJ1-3	TGTGCCAGCAGAACAGGGATATCCTCTGGAAACACCATATATTTT	CASRTGISSGNTIYF
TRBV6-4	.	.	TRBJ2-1	TGTGCCAGCAGTTTTGGAACGGGGAGTTACAATGAGCAGTTCTTC	CASSFGTGSYNEQFF
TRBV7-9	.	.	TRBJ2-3	TGTGCCAGCAGCCTATGGCGGTCCTCATTCACAGATACGCAGTATTTT	CASSLWRSSFTDTQYF
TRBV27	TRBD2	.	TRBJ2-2	TGTGCCAGCAGTTTATCGTACGGGGGGAAGCTGTTTTTT	CASSLSYGGKLFF
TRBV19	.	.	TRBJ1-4	TGTGCCAGTAGCATTTCCCTCACAGGCTTTGAAAAACTGTTTTTT	CASSISLTGFEKLFF
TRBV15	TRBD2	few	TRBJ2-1	TGTGCCACCAGCAGAGATAGGCGGGAGTCGCGATACAATGAGCAGTTCTTC	CATSRDRRESRYNEQFF
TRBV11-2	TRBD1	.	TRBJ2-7	TGTGCCAGCAGCTTCAACAGGGGGTCCCACGAGCAGTACTTC	CASSFNRGSHEQYF
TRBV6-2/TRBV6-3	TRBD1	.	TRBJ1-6	TGTGCCAGCAGTTCCTCGGACAGGGTGTATAATTCACCCCTCCACTTT	CASSSSDRVYNSPLHF
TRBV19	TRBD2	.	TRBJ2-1	TGTGCCAGTAGTCTCAGCGGGAGCATTGGGTATGAGCAGTTCTTC	CASSLSGSIGYEQFF
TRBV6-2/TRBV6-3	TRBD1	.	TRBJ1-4	TGTGCCAGCAGCTCGATCGACAGGGGGAGCGAAAAACTGTTTTTT	CASSSIDRGSEKLFF
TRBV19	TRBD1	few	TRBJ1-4	TGTGCCAGTAGTGGACAGGGAGATTCTTATTTCGGTGAAAAACTGTTTTTT	CASSGQGDSYFGEKLFF
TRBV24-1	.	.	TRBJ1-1	TGTGCCACCAGTGATTTCGGTAGGGCACAGGTCTTT	CATSDFGRAQVF
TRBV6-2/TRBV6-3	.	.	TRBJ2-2	TGTGCCAGCAGTTCCCTCGCGGTAAGATCCAGTACCGGGGAGCTGTTTTTT	CASSSLAVRSSTGELFF
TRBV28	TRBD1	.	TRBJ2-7	TGTGCCAGCAGTTTTGAACAGGGGGCTCGCGAGCAGTACTTC	CASSFEQGAREQYF
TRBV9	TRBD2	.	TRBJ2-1	TGTGCCAGCAGCAGCGGGATCCGTGACAATGAGCAGTTCTTC	CASSSGIRDNEQFF
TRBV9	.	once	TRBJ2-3	TGTGCCAGCGGGGGCGGCGCGTACAGCACAGATACGCAGTATTTT	CASGGGAYSTDTQYF
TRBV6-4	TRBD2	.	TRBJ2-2	TGTGCCCAAGCCGAAGCGGGAGAGCCTTACGGCGGGCTGTTTTTT	CAQAEAGEPYGGLFF
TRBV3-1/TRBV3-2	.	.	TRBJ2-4	TGTGCCAGCAGCCAAAATAGGGGGGGAAACATTCAGTACTTC	CASSQNRGGNIQYF
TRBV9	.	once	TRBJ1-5	TGTGCCAGCAGCGGGGCCATGAGCAATCAGCCCCAGCATTTT	CASSGAMSNQPQHF
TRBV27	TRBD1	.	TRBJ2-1	TGTGCCAGCAGTCCCCATCCGGGACAGGAGAAATCTTCCGAGTTCTTC	CASSPHPGQEKSSEFF
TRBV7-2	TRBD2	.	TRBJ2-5	TGTGCCAGCCACTTTTCCGGGGCGGGGGTAGAGACCCAGTACTTC	CASHFSGAGVETQYF
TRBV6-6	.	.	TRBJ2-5	TGTGCCAGCAGCCCATGGGAGGCCCAGTACTTC	CASSPWEAQYF
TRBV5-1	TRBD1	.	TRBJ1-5	TGCGCCAGCAGGGAGGGGACAGGGAACAATCAGCCCCAGCATTTT	CASREGTGNNQPQHF
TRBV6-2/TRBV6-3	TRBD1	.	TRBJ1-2	TGTGCCAGCAGTAAAGCCGGGACAGACGCTTATGGCTACACCTTC	CASSKAGTDAYGYTF
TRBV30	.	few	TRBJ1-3	TGTGCCTGGAGGTTGGCGGGAGGAAACACCATATATTTT	CAWRLAGGNTIYF
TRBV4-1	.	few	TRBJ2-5	TGCGCCAGCAGCCAAGATCTCACGCTTAGCGTGAGGGAGACCCAGTACTTC	CASSQDLTLSVRETQYF
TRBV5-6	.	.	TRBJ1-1	TGTGCCAGCAGCTCCGGAACGGGGAGGAGCACTGAAGCTTTCTTT	CASSSGTGRSTEAFF
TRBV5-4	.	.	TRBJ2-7	TGTGCCAGCAGTGGGCCTCGATCCCCCTTGGACGAGCAGTACTTC	CASSGPRSPLDEQYF
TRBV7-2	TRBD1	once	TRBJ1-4	TGTGCCAGCAGCTTTTATGGGGACAGGGGCGGAGAAAAACTGTTTTTT	CASSFYGDRGGEKLFF
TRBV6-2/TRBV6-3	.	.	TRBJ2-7	TGTGCCAGCAGTTACGTTCGCTACGAGCAGTACTTC	CASSYVRYEQYF